The rows below give T cell receptor beta chains drawn from one sample of a study of T cell responses to AZD1222 COVID-19 vaccine. Clones were read by immunoSEQ multiplex PCR, and TCRdb kept only the in-frame ones, dropping some. Found here are around 100,000 clones, 88% of them singletons; the top ten hold around 20%. The specimen was peripheral blood, collected on day 0 of AZD1222 vaccination. The receptors here all came from an adult in good health. The CDR3 runs from the conserved cysteine through the conserved F or W. A D gene is named only where the DNA matches it firmly. A row's size may be missing; if present it is once, few, many or a size class.

V gene,clone size,J gene,D gene,CDR3 protein,CDR3 DNA
TRBV3-1/TRBV3-2,.,TRBJ2-3,TRBD1,CASRRLTGEDTQYF,TGTGCCAGCAGGCGCCTAACAGGGGAAGATACGCAGTATTTT
TRBV7-2,.,TRBJ2-1,TRBD2,CASSSTSGSRGIYNEQFF,TGTGCCAGCAGCTCGACTAGCGGGAGTAGGGGGATCTACAATGAGCAGTTCTTC
TRBV9,few,TRBJ1-3,.,CASSVESRGSGNTIYF,TGTGCCAGCAGCGTAGAGTCAAGGGGCTCTGGAAACACCATATATTTT
TRBV29-1,few,TRBJ1-2,.,CSAATGRGYTF,TGCAGCGCTGCCACAGGACGTGGCTACACCTTC
TRBV6-8,.,TRBJ1-2,TRBD1,CASIGQGNGHTF,TGTGCCAGCATAGGACAGGGGAATGGCCACACCTTC
TRBV3-1/TRBV3-2,many,TRBJ2-7,TRBD1,CASSHVGQGDYEQYF,TGTGCCAGCAGCCACGTAGGACAGGGAGATTACGAGCAGTACTTC
TRBV7-2,.,TRBJ2-2,.,CASSLSRSLTGELFF,TGTGCCAGCAGCTTATCGCGGTCCCTAACCGGGGAGCTGTTTTTT
TRBV7-9,.,TRBJ1-4,.,CASSLARDRRNEKLFF,TGTGCCAGCAGCTTAGCGAGAGACAGGAGGAATGAAAAACTGTTTTTT
TRBV30,.,TRBJ2-3,TRBD2,CAWSRLADNTDTQYF,TGTGCCTGGAGCCGACTAGCGGACAACACAGATACGCAGTATTTT
TRBV18,.,TRBJ2-2,.,CASFRVPLNTGELFF,TGTGCCAGCTTCAGGGTTCCATTGAACACCGGGGAGCTGTTTTTT
TRBV12-3/TRBV12-4,few,TRBJ1-2,.,CASSFDRWSGYTF,TGTGCCAGCAGTTTCGACAGGTGGAGCGGCTACACCTTC
TRBV7-8,.,TRBJ1-3,.,CASSPPVLVGNTIYF,TGTGCCAGCAGCCCCCCCGTGTTGGTTGGAAACACCATATATTTT
TRBV12-3/TRBV12-4,.,TRBJ2-2,.,CASSLGAGELFF,TGTGCCAGCAGTTTAGGGGCGGGGGAGCTGTTTTTT
TRBV12-3/TRBV12-4,.,TRBJ1-1,.,CASRTDGDTEAFF,TGTGCCAGCAGGACCGACGGGGACACTGAAGCTTTCTTT
TRBV20-1,.,TRBJ2-3,.,CSARHTDTQYF,TGCAGTGCTAGACACACAGATACGCAGTATTTT
TRBV6-2/TRBV6-3,few,TRBJ2-1,TRBD2,CASSFGLAGGRFF,TGTGCCAGCAGTTTTGGGCTAGCGGGGGGGCGGTTCTTC
TRBV7-9,.,TRBJ1-3,TRBD1,CASSPVGTAGNTIYF,TGTGCCAGCAGCCCCGTCGGGACAGCCGGAAACACCATATATTTT
TRBV6-2/TRBV6-3,.,TRBJ1-1,.,CASRWELNTEAFF,TGTGCCAGCCGTTGGGAATTGAACACTGAAGCTTTCTTT
TRBV3-1/TRBV3-2,.,TRBJ1-4,.,CASSQARGSWEKLFF,TGTGCCAGCAGCCAAGCGCGGGGTTCATGGGAAAAACTGTTTTTT
TRBV4-3,once,TRBJ1-2,.,CASSQDLTGYGYTF,TGCGCCAGCAGCCAAGATCTTACAGGCTATGGCTACACCTTC
TRBV27,.,TRBJ1-2,TRBD1,CASSLQTGESYGYTF,TGTGCCAGCAGTTTACAGACAGGGGAATCCTATGGCTACACCTTC
TRBV28,once,TRBJ1-4,.,CASSLSGTSEKLFF,TGTGCCAGCAGTTTATCTGGGACATCCGAAAAACTGTTTTTT
TRBV18,.,TRBJ1-1,.,CASSPPISGQNEAFF,TGTGCCAGCTCACCACCGATCTCCGGACAGAATGAAGCTTTCTTT
TRBV29-1,.,TRBJ2-3,TRBD1,CSVDTGGSTDTQYF,TGCAGCGTTGATACAGGGGGCAGTACAGATACGCAGTATTTT
TRBV19,.,TRBJ1-1,TRBD1,CASSIGTGLSTEAFF,TGTGCCAGTAGTATCGGGACAGGGTTGAGCACTGAAGCTTTCTTT
TRBV6-5,.,TRBJ1-3,TRBD1,CASRIQQGNRNTIYF,TGTGCCAGCAGGATTCAACAGGGGAACCGAAACACCATATATTTT
TRBV9,.,TRBJ1-4,.,CASSVRDTTNEKLFF,TGTGCCAGCAGCGTCCGGGACACCACGAATGAAAAACTGTTTTTT
TRBV10-3,.,TRBJ1-5,.,CAISTAQEGQPQHF,TGTGCCATCTCCACAGCCCAAGAGGGTCAGCCCCAGCATTTT